This TCR beta chain was profiled in a study of T cell clusters in autoimmune cytopenias. TRB amplification used approximately 250 ng of peripheral blood genomic DNA. Multiplex touch-down PCR amplified TRB using TRB-A and TRB-B pools in one tube. TCRdb processed the multiplex PCR reads again and assigns one entry to each CDR3 protein, with no DNA. The sample data list about 6,100 distinct CDR3 sequences. This clonotype is deemed medium-sized by its frequency. This CDR3 is 15 amino acids long. CDR1 MNHNY and CDR2 SVGAGI come from the germline V gene (reference sequence). This sample also belongs to another study, concerning T cell repertoires in aging, cancer and after chemotherapy. That work states: In cancer patients, declining TCR diversity with age involved lost richness and lost evenness.

The sequenced sample consisted of peripheral blood. V is TRBV6-6 and J is TRBJ2-2; with no DNA, the TCRdb D assignment of TRBD2 cannot be verified. The receptor was isolated from a human donor in good health. The CDR3: CASSPLAGITGELFF.